A single sample is the source of the 8 T cell receptor beta chains below, sequenced in a study of cytomegalovirus exposure and HLA in healthy donors. This PCR relied on a set of 60 Vbeta primers and 13 Jbeta primers. Measured with immunoSEQ multiplex PCR; TCRdb has only the in-frame clones, and not every one. The sample lists some 190,000 clones; more than 80% were seen once. The source material was PBMCs. The receptors here all came from a male donor in good health and CMV-seronegative.

The chain employs TRBV28 and TRBJ2-1, with D perhaps TRBD2 (5 bases). Germline lookup yields CDR1 MDHEN and CDR2 SYDVKM. The CDR3 totals 15 residues. Trimming pared 8 bases from V and 5 bases from J, leaving 19 bases between. CDR3 sequence: CASSVIQTGDNEQFF. The CDR3 DNA sequence: TGTGCCAGCTCCGTTATCCAAACCGGGGACAATGAGCAGTTCTTC.

The chain employs TRBV19 and TRBJ1-1; the match to TRBD1 covers 7 bases. With V trimmed by 6 bases and J by 8 bases, 6 bases remained unmatched. Germline CDR1 is LNHDA and CDR2 is SQIVND (reference sequence). CDR3 size: 12 residues. The CDR3 spells CASRALTGEAFF. In DNA, the CDR3 is TGTGCCAGTAGAGCCCTGACAGGGGAAGCTTTCTTT.

The rearrangement joins TRBV21-1 to TRBJ2-3; TRBD2, the D gene given by the table, was not confirmed from the DNA. TRBV21-1 corresponds to a pseudogene. The CDR3 covers 11 residues. In nucleotides, the CDR3 is TGTGCCAGCAGCTCGGCGGGGGCGCAGTATTTT. Its protein is CASSSAGAQYF.

Here the CDR3 reads CASSFARAQPQHF. The CDR3 nucleotides are TGTGCCAGCAGTTTCGCCAGGGCTCAGCCCCAGCATTTT. The V gene is TRBV27, the J gene TRBJ1-5; D perhaps matches TRBD1 (5 bases). Trimming removed 3 bases at V and 6 bases at J, with 9 bases between. CDR1 is MNHEY, CDR2 SMNVEV, per germline (reference sequence). CDR3 length: 13 residues.

The chain carries TRBV19 and TRBJ1-3; D ambiguous. Trimming shortened V by 3 bases and J by 0 bases, and 6 bases separated the two germline ends. Looked up from germline, CDR1 is LNHDA and CDR2 is SQIVND (reference sequence). This CDR3 spans 14 amino acids. The CDR3 nucleotides read TGTGCCAGTAGTATTCCCAGCTCTGGAAACACCATATATTTT. Encoded protein: CASSIPSSGNTIYF.

This rearrangement joins TRBV5-6 to TRBJ2-3, with D perhaps matching TRBD1 (5 bases). Trimming took 0 bases from V and 0 from J, leaving 8 bases between them. This CDR3 has 15 amino acids. Per the germline V gene, CDR1 is SGHDT and CDR2 is YYEEEE. The CDR3 sequence: CASSLVQGSTDTQYF. CDR3 in DNA: TGTGCCAGCAGCTTGGTGCAGGGAAGCACAGATACGCAGTATTTT.

The genes are TRBV4-3 and TRBJ2-3, with 7 positions matching TRBD2. J lost 6 bases, V lost 0 bases, and 12 bases had no gene match. The germline V gene encodes CDR1 LGHNA and CDR2 YSLEER. There are 17 residues in the CDR3. CDR3 region: CASSQDSRREPVDTQYF. CDR3 coding DNA: TGCGCCAGCAGCCAAGACTCTCGGCGGGAGCCCGTGGATACGCAGTATTTT.

V and J are TRBV10-1 and TRBJ1-5, with 10 bases lining up with TRBD1. V shed 6 bases and J 1 base; nucleotides not matched to a gene: 9. Per germline, CDR1 WNHNN and CDR2 SYGVQD (reference sequence). This CDR3 contains 17 residues. The CDR3 coding sequence is TGCGCCAGCAGCCCTCTGACAGGGGGCGAAAGCAATCAGCCCCAGCATTTT. It translates to CASSPLTGGESNQPQHF.